The 32 T cell receptor beta chains below were found in one sample sequenced in a study of cytomegalovirus exposure and HLA in healthy donors. PCR was performed using 60 Vbeta and 13 Jbeta primers. The repertoire was sequenced with immunoSEQ multiplex PCR; TCRdb's copy has only in-frame clones and lacks some. The sample holds 130,000 or so clones, about 62% seen once. Sequencing input: PBMCs. The receptors were sampled from a woman in her thirties or forties in good health and CMV-seropositive.

The CDR3, as DNA: TGTGCCAGCAGCCCTCGGGGGATGGGTGCAGATACGCAGTATTTT. Its protein is CASSPRGMGADTQYF. The chain combines TRBV11-3 with TRBJ2-3; D is perhaps TRBD2 (6 bases). The CDR3 consists of 15 residues. The germline V gene has CDR1 SGHNT and CDR2 YENEEA. Between the trimmed V and J ends, which lost 5 bases and 4 bases, there was a span of 16 bases. Supplemented by reference TRBV11-3 and TRBJ2-3, the full variable domain reads EAGVVQSPRYKIIEKKQPVAFWCNPISGHNTLYWYLQNLGQGPELLIRYENEEAVDDSQLPKDRFSAERLKGVDSTLKIQPAELGDSAVYLCASSPRGMGADTQYFGPGTRLTVL.

The rearrangement uses TRBV7-3 and TRBJ2-1; TRBD2 aligns across 8 bases. In germline, CDR1 is SGHTA, CDR2 FQGTGA. The CDR3 contains 15 residues. Trimming removed 5 bases from V and 7 bases from J; junction bases left unmatched: 10. The CDR3 coding sequence is TGTGCCAGCAGCCCTAAGGCGGGGGGAAGTAATGAGCAGTTCTTC. It encodes CASSPKAGGSNEQFF. The full variable domain, with the rest looked up from reference TRBV7-3 and TRBJ2-1, is GAGVSQTPSNKVTEKGKYVELRCDPISGHTALYWYRQSLGQGPEFLIYFQGTGAADDSGLPNDRFFAVRPEGSVSTLKIQRTERGDSAVYLCASSPKAGGSNEQFFGPGTRLTVL.

This clone is a singleton in its sample. V usage is TRBV5-4 and J usage is TRBJ2-5, with 12 positions matching TRBD2. CDR1 SGHNT and CDR2 YYREEE come from the germline V gene (reference sequence). The CDR3 runs 17 residues. Losses at the gene ends were 4 bases for V and 5 bases for J; bases not matched to a gene: 12. This chain's CDR3 is CASSPTLAGGRRETQYF. CDR3 nucleotide sequence: TGTGCCAGCAGCCCTACTCTAGCGGGGGGGCGAAGGGAGACCCAGTACTTC.

This rearrangement joins TRBV4-2 to TRBJ1-1; 9 bases are a match to TRBD1. Per germline, CDR1 LGHNA and CDR2 YNFKEQ. Trimming took 4 bases from V and 3 from J; bases not matched to a gene: 6. The CDR3 sequence is 15 residues long. The CDR3 coding sequence is TGTGCCAGCAGCCCCGGGACAGGGCTCGACACTGAAGCTTTCTTT. Translated, it gives CASSPGTGLDTEAFF.

CDR3: CASAQGGSQPQHF. The DNA for the CDR3 is TGTGCCAGCGCCCAGGGAGGTAGTCAGCCCCAGCATTTT. V gene TRBV28 combines with J gene TRBJ1-5; the D gene is possibly TRBD1 (5 bases). Trimming took off 8 bases at V and 6 bases at J, with 14 bases between the two ends. The CDR3 covers 13 residues. The germline CDR1 and CDR2 sequences are MDHEN and SYDVKM.

A few counts support this clone. The chain is built from TRBV6-5 and TRBJ2-5, with D perhaps matching TRBD1 (6 bases). The CDR3 is made up of 14 amino acids. V was cut by 5 bases and J by 1 base, with 11 bases left in between. The germline V gene has CDR1 MNHEY and CDR2 SVGAGI. CDR3: CASSATGPQETQYF. In DNA, the CDR3 is TGTGCCAGCAGTGCAACAGGGCCCCAAGAGACCCAGTACTTC.

V gene TRBV28 combines with J gene TRBJ2-1; 9 bases are shared with TRBD2. CDR3 length equals 15 residues. The V gene's germline CDR1 is MDHEN and CDR2 SYDVKM. Germline trimming cut 4 bases from V and 6 bases from J; bases unmatched to any gene: 7. CDR3 amino acids: CASSSSSGAINEQFF. CDR3 bases: TGTGCCAGCAGTTCTTCTAGCGGGGCTATCAATGAGCAGTTCTTC.

The rearrangement links TRBV18 to TRBJ2-1; D is uncertain. The CDR3 sequence is 16 residues long. Germline values: CDR1 KGHSH, CDR2 LQKENI. The V end lost 2 bases, the J end lost 0 bases, and 11 bases lay between the germline ends. The CDR3 region has the DNA TGTGCCAGCTCACCAAGAAACAAGATCTCCTACAATGAGCAGTTCTTC. Protein sequence: CASSPRNKISYNEQFF.

In this sample, this clone turned up a few times. The J gene is TRBJ2-2, the V gene TRBV6-4; TRBD2 matches 8 bases. The CDR3 covers 15 residues. V trimming: 4 bases; J trimming: 3 bases; junction bases outside the gene matches: 4. CDR1 and CDR2 (germline): MRHNA, SNTAGT. Written as DNA, the CDR3 is TGTGCCAGCAGTGCGACTAGCGAATACACCGGGGAGCTGTTTTTT. Translated: CASSATSEYTGELFF.

The V and J genes are TRBV7-3 and TRBJ1-1; the D is unclear. Trimming removed 4 bases at V and 9 bases at J, with 12 bases between. This CDR3 spans 12 amino acids. CDR1 SGHTA and CDR2 FQGTGA come from the germline V gene. The CDR3 coding sequence is TGTGCCAGCAGCTCACTGGGCATGAAAGCTTTCTTT. Protein sequence: CASSSLGMKAFF.

CDR3 bases: TGTGCCAGCAGCCGGAGAACGACTGGGACTAGCGGGGGGACAGATACGCAGTATTTT. It translates to CASSRRTTGTSGGTDTQYF. This chain connects TRBV4-2 to TRBJ2-3; TRBD2 matches at 15 bases. CDR1 LGHNA and CDR2 YNFKEQ come from the germline V gene. The CDR3 length is 19 residues. The junction had 11 bases not matched to a gene; V was cut back by 4 bases and J by 3 bases.

V and J are TRBV6-5 and TRBJ1-2, with D unresolved. Germline CDR1 and CDR2: MNHEY and SVGAGI. This CDR3 comprises 12 residues. V lost 6 bases and J lost 6, with 11 bases in between. The CDR3 region has the DNA TGTGCCAGCAGGAAAACGGGAGATGGCTACACCTTC. Translated, it gives CASRKTGDGYTF.

The chain has TRBV11-3 and TRBJ1-4, with no clear D. CDR3 length: 14 residues. V was trimmed by 5 bases and J by 8 bases, leaving 15 bases between them. Looked up from germline, CDR1 is SGHNT and CDR2 is YENEEA. CDR3 amino acids: CASSPGILGEKLFF. The CDR3 DNA is TGTGCCAGCAGCCCCGGGATATTGGGGGAAAAACTGTTTTTT.

The chain combines TRBV5-1 with TRBJ2-1; no reliable D call. V was shortened by 7 bases and J by 0 bases, with 8 bases between the two germline ends. The CDR3 loop spans 13 amino acids. Germline CDR1 SGHRS, CDR2 YFSETQ. CDR3 in DNA: TGCGCCAGCTCAGAGCGCTCCTACAATGAGCAGTTCTTC. Amino acids: CASSERSYNEQFF.

The chain joins TRBV7-8 to TRBJ1-4; 7 bases agree with TRBD1. With 6 bases clipped from V and 7 bases from J, the junction kept 8 bases outside the gene matches. The germline CDR1 and CDR2 sequences are SGHVS and FQNEAQ. The CDR3 runs to 14 residues. The chain's CDR3 is CASRPDRASEKLFF. For the CDR3, the DNA is TGTGCCAGCAGACCCGACAGGGCGAGTGAAAAACTGTTTTTT.

This clone has only one observation. The rearrangement uses TRBV18 and TRBJ2-1; D not certain. The length of the CDR3 is 13 residues. Trimming cost V 1 base and J 5 bases, with 6 bases left between them. Germline V gene data show CDR1 as KGHSH and CDR2 as LQKENI. This CDR3 reads CASSPRVNNEQFF. CDR3 in DNA: TGTGCCAGCTCACCACGAGTGAACAATGAGCAGTTCTTC.

V gene TRBV29-1 combines with J gene TRBJ1-2, with no clear D. There are 11 residues in the CDR3. The germline V gene encodes CDR1 SQVTM and CDR2 ANQGSEA. Trimming stripped 7 bases from V and 5 bases from J, with 11 bases between. CDR3 in DNA: TGCAGCGAAGGAAGCGGTTATGGCTACACCTTC. Translating it yields CSEGSGYGYTF.

J is TRBJ2-5 and V is TRBV19, with D possibly matching TRBD2 (6 bases). The germline V and J ends were trimmed by 3 bases and 1 base, with 9 bases remaining between them. The CDR3 is made up of 14 amino acids. CDR1 and CDR2 (germline): LNHDA, SQIVND (reference sequence). CDR3 in DNA: TGTGCCAGTAGTATTGCGGGGACCCAAGAGACCCAGTACTTC. Protein product: CASSIAGTQETQYF.

J is TRBJ1-4 and V is TRBV10-1; 9 nucleotides agree with TRBD1. The junction had 5 bases not matched to a gene; V was cut back by 4 bases and J by 8 bases. The CDR3 spans 14 residues. Germline CDR1 and CDR2: WNHNN and SYGVQD (reference sequence). CDR3 in amino acids: CASSGGTGNEKLFF. CDR3 DNA sequence: TGCGCCAGCAGTGGAGGGACAGGGAACGAAAAACTGTTTTTT.

The rearrangement uses TRBV13 and TRBJ2-5, with a possible D match to TRBD1 (6 bases). The germline gives CDR1 PRHDT, CDR2 FYEKMQ (reference sequence). This CDR3 is built from 13 residues. With 5 bases removed from V and 3 bases from J, the gap between germline ends came to 10 bases. The CDR3 protein is CASSLRTEETQYF. Written as DNA, the CDR3 is TGTGCCAGCAGCCTCAGGACAGAAGAGACCCAGTACTTC. The whole variable domain, remainder taken from reference TRBV13 and TRBJ2-5, is AAGVIQSPRHLIKEKRETATLKCYPIPRHDTVYWYQQGPGQDPQFLISFYEKMQSDKGSIPDRFSAQQFSDYHSELNMSSLELGDSALYFCASSLRTEETQYFGPGTRLLVL.

V and J are TRBV21-1 and TRBJ2-3; no DNA check was done on the table's D call, TRBD2. TRBV21-1 is a documented pseudogene. CDR3 size: 20 residues. The CDR3 nucleotides are TGTGCCAGCAGCATAAGCTTTCCACCCAGGGTCCCGGAGGGGCCAGATACGCAGTATTTT. Amino acids: CASSISFPPRVPEGPDTQYF.

This clone was observed a handful of times. The rearrangement uses TRBV7-9 and TRBJ1-2, with 7 positions matching TRBD1. After removal of 2 bases from V and 5 bases from J, the junction contained 2 bases not matched to a gene. This CDR3 region has 13 residues. Germline-derived CDR1 and CDR2 are SEHNR and FQNEAQ (reference sequence). The CDR3 DNA sequence: TGTGCCAGCAGCTTATCGACAGGGTATGGCTACACCTTC. Translating it yields CASSLSTGYGYTF.

About this clone itself: The sample has other DNA sequences that encode this CDR3 too. V usage is TRBV6-5 and J usage is TRBJ1-2, with 9 bases fitting TRBD1. The germline V gene encodes CDR1 MNHEY and CDR2 SVGAGI. The CDR3 runs to 14 residues. J lost 5 bases, V lost 4 bases, and 5 bases had no gene match. CDR3 in amino acids: CASSSPDRGYGYTF. CDR3 coding DNA: TGTGCCAGCAGTTCTCCGGACAGGGGATATGGCTACACCTTC.

V usage is TRBV5-6 and J usage is TRBJ2-5; D uncertain. The end of the DNA is better explained by TRBJ2-7, so the J call may be wrong. The germline V gene encodes CDR1 SGHDT and CDR2 YYEEEE. CDR3 length equals 13 residues. This CDR3 reads CASSLFGDYEQYF. In DNA form, the CDR3 reads TGTGCCAGCAGCTTGTTTGGGGACTACGAGCAGTACTTC.

The chain combines TRBV5-1 with TRBJ2-1; D is perhaps TRBD2 (5 bases). In germline, CDR1 is SGHRS, CDR2 YFSETQ. V was cut by 4 bases and J by 0 bases, with 17 bases left in between. The CDR3 totals 17 residues. The CDR3 region has the DNA TGCGCCAGCAGCGGGAAGACGGGGAGCGGCTCCTACAATGAGCAGTTCTTC. Translation: CASSGKTGSGSYNEQFF.

The chain joins TRBV7-3 to TRBJ2-7; D gene uncertain. Per germline, CDR1 SGHTA and CDR2 FQGTGA. CDR3 length: 13 amino acids. With 5 bases removed from V and 4 bases from J, the gap between germline ends came to 12 bases. The CDR3 bases are TGTGCCAGCAGCCAAGACACCATTTACGAGCAGTACTTC. As protein: CASSQDTIYEQYF.

The chain recombines TRBV5-1 with TRBJ1-2; D perhaps matches TRBD1 (6 bases). The CDR3 is made up of 14 amino acids. V was trimmed by 3 bases and J by 4 bases, leaving 13 bases between them. The germline gives CDR1 SGHRS, CDR2 YFSETQ. CDR3 protein: CASSSEGDPYGYTF. In DNA form, the CDR3 reads TGCGCCAGCAGCTCCGAGGGGGATCCCTATGGCTACACCTTC.

The chain is built from TRBV30 and TRBJ1-1; D gene ambiguous. Looked up from germline, CDR1 is GTSNPN and CDR2 is SVGIG (reference sequence). The V gene lost 5 bases and the J gene lost 1 base, with 11 bases spanning the gap. The CDR3 runs 13 residues. The CDR3 DNA follows: TGTGCCTGGGGGGTGGCGGGGAACACTGAAGCTTTCTTT. This translates into CAWGVAGNTEAFF.

The DNA for the CDR3 is TGTGCCAGCAGCTTAGATGGGAGTAGACAAGAGACCCAGTACTTC. This codes for CASSLDGSRQETQYF. The chain has TRBV11-3 and TRBJ2-5, with D possibly being TRBD2 (5 bases). The CDR3 is made up of 15 amino acids. CDR1 and CDR2 (germline): SGHNT, YENEEA. Trimming cost V 0 bases and J 2 bases, with 10 bases left between them.

The V gene is TRBV5-6, the J gene TRBJ2-2; 8 bases map to TRBD1. From germline, CDR1 is SGHDT and CDR2 YYEEEE. The J segment lost 8 bases and the V segment lost 0 bases, leaving 9 bases of the junction unmatched. CDR3 length equals 16 residues. The CDR3 protein is CASSLGWTGKVGELFF. DNA for the CDR3: TGTGCCAGCAGCTTGGGGTGGACAGGGAAAGTGGGGGAGCTGTTTTTT.

The genes are TRBV30 and TRBJ1-6, with a tentative D call TRBD1 (6 bases). The V gene's germline CDR1 is GTSNPN and CDR2 SVGIG (reference sequence). Trimming removed 5 bases from V and 7 bases from J, with 18 bases in between. CDR3 size: 15 residues. The CDR3 region is CAWAPGGGRNSPLHF. The DNA of the CDR3 is TGTGCCTGGGCCCCGGGCGGGGGGCGAAATTCACCCCTCCACTTT.

The chain links TRBV29-1 to TRBJ2-5; 10 bases map to TRBD1. The DNA end is a closer match to TRBJ2-7, so the J assignment may be wrong. Germline V gene data show CDR1 as SQVTM and CDR2 as ANQGSEA. The CDR3 extends over 11 amino acids. The CDR3 DNA reads as TGCAGCGTCGGACAGGGGGACGAGCAGTACTTC. Translation gives CSVGQGDEQYF.